Each of the 22 T cell receptor beta chains below was sequenced from the same sample in a study of cytomegalovirus exposure and HLA in healthy donors. The PCR employed 60 Vbeta primers together with 13 Jbeta primers. This table comes from immunoSEQ multiplex PCR, and its TCRdb copy is limited to in-frame clones, with some not included. The data show roughly 130,000 clones, with roughly 80% seen just once and roughly 10% held by the top ten. Sequencing input: PBMCs. The receptors come from a male donor in good health and CMV-seropositive.

CDR3 sequence reads: CASGPGLAVLGTDTQYF. The CDR3 nucleotides read TGTGCCAGTGGTCCGGGACTAGCGGTCCTCGGCACAGATACGCAGTATTTT. The J gene is TRBJ2-3, the V gene TRBV19; 11 bases agree with TRBD2. CDR1 LNHDA and CDR2 SQIVND come from the germline V gene (reference sequence). V gave up 8 bases and J gave up 1 base; unmatched junction bases: 11. The CDR3 is 17 residues long.

The chain joins TRBV7-9 to TRBJ2-7; possibly TRBD1 for D (6 bases). Looked up from germline, CDR1 is SEHNR and CDR2 is FQNEAQ (reference sequence). The length of the CDR3 is 15 residues. V lost 4 bases, J lost 0 bases, and 13 bases lay in between. CDR3 sequence: CASSSSQGISYEQYF. The CDR3 DNA sequence: TGTGCCAGCAGCTCGTCCCAGGGGATCTCCTACGAGCAGTACTTC.

This chain uses TRBV6-1 with TRBJ2-3; D gene ambiguous. The V gene lost 3 bases and the J gene lost 5 bases, with 6 bases spanning the gap. The CDR3 extends over 12 amino acids. Per the germline V gene, CDR1 is MNHNS and CDR2 is SASEGT. CDR3 in amino acids: CASSDNRDTQYF. The CDR3 coding sequence is TGTGCCAGCAGTGATAACAGAGATACGCAGTATTTT.

The chain joins TRBV18 to TRBJ2-7; TRBD2 matches 12 bases. Unmatched junction bases numbered 9, after V lost 3 bases and J lost 3 bases. Germline values: CDR1 KGHSH, CDR2 LQKENI. There are 17 residues in the CDR3. The CDR3 DNA follows: TGTGCCAGCTCACCGGGTCTAGCGGGAGGGCTTTTCTACGAGCAGTACTTC. It encodes CASSPGLAGGLFYEQYF.

The J gene is TRBJ1-2, the V gene TRBV28; tentative D call: TRBD1 (6 bases). The germline V gene encodes CDR1 MDHEN and CDR2 SYDVKM. The CDR3 totals 12 residues. Trimming cost V 9 bases and J 1 base, with 9 bases left between them. The DNA of the CDR3 is TGTGCCAGTAACAGGGTTAACTATGGCTACACCTTC. It specifies CASNRVNYGYTF.

This chain joins TRBV5-6 and TRBJ1-5; a weak D match, TRBD1 (6 bases). The CDR3 loop spans 17 amino acids. Germline lookup yields CDR1 SGHDT and CDR2 YYEEEE. The V end lost 5 bases, the J end lost 7 bases, and 25 bases lay between the germline ends. The CDR3 loop reads CASRLWAGAGMNQPQHF. The CDR3 DNA is TGTGCCAGCAGACTTTGGGCGGGGGCAGGGATGAACCAGCCCCAGCATTTT.

The gene calls are TRBV28 and TRBJ1-5; no clear D. The germline V gene has CDR1 MDHEN and CDR2 SYDVKM. This CDR3 region has 14 residues. The V and J ends lost 8 bases and 3 bases respectively, with 14 bases between them. CDR3: CASLSPPFNQPQHF. The CDR3 DNA sequence: TGTGCCAGCCTAAGCCCCCCTTTCAATCAGCCCCAGCATTTT.

This clone showed up just a few times. This chain links TRBV5-1 with TRBJ2-2; TRBD1 might be the D (5 bases). The ends were cut back, 0 bases at V and 4 bases at J, with 13 bases in the middle. Germline CDR1 is SGHRS and CDR2 is YFSETQ. This CDR3 is 16 amino acids long. CDR3 sequence: CASSLGRGAGTGELFF. The CDR3, as DNA: TGCGCCAGCAGCTTGGGTAGGGGCGCAGGCACCGGGGAGCTGTTTTTT. The full variable domain, its missing parts supplied by reference TRBV5-1 and TRBJ2-2, is KAGVTQTPRYLIKTRGQQVTLSCSPISGHRSVSWYQQTPGQGLQFLFEYFSETQRNKGNFPGRFSGRQFSNSRSEMNVSTLELGDSALYLCASSLGRGAGTGELFFGEGSRLTVL.

The V and J genes are TRBV7-9 and TRBJ2-7, with D maybe TRBD1 (6 bases). Germline values: CDR1 SEHNR, CDR2 FQNEAQ (reference sequence). The CDR3 is 13 amino acids. V was clipped by 4 bases and J by 3 bases, with 10 bases between them. In DNA form, the CDR3 reads TGTGCCAGCAGCTCCGGACAGTTCTACGAGCAGTACTTC. It translates to CASSSGQFYEQYF.

This chain uses TRBV9 with TRBJ2-5; TRBD2 is a possible D gene (7 bases). The germline CDR1 and CDR2 sequences are SGDLS and YYNGEE. Deletions cut 6 bases from V and 2 bases from J, with 17 bases between. This CDR3 is 15 amino acids long. CDR3: CASNTGGGRQETQYF. CDR3 bases: TGTGCCAGCAATACCGGGGGCGGGAGACAAGAGACCCAGTACTTC. Full variable domain (remainder filled in from reference TRBV9 and TRBJ2-5): DSGVTQTPKHLITATGQRVTLRCSPRSGDLSVYWYQQSLDQGLQFLIQYYNGEERAKGNILERFSAQQFPDLHSELNLSSLELGDSALYFCASNTGGGRQETQYFGPGTRLLVL.

The V gene is TRBV9, the J gene TRBJ2-6; the D is unclear. The CDR3 length is 16 residues. CDR1 and CDR2 from the germline V gene are SGDLS and YYNGEE. Trimming pared 2 bases from V and 0 bases from J, leaving 9 bases between. The CDR3 spells CASSVTPTSGANVLTF. Here the CDR3 DNA reads TGTGCCAGCAGCGTCACTCCTACCTCTGGGGCCAACGTCCTGACTTTC.

In its sample, this clone was seen once. This chain joins TRBV7-3 and TRBJ2-3; 7 nucleotides align to TRBD2. With V trimmed by 3 bases and J by 4 bases, 7 bases remained unmatched. The V gene's germline CDR1 is SGHTA and CDR2 FQGTGA. CDR3 length: 15 amino acids. CDR3 DNA: TGTGCCAGCAGCTTGATGGGAGGGCCCCCAGATACGCAGTATTTT. Residues: CASSLMGGPPDTQYF. The whole variable domain, filled in from reference TRBV7-3 and TRBJ2-3, reads GAGVSQTPSNKVTEKGKYVELRCDPISGHTALYWYRQSLGQGPEFLIYFQGTGAADDSGLPNDRFFAVRPEGSVSTLKIQRTERGDSAVYLCASSLMGGPPDTQYFGPGTRLTVL.

The chain links TRBV5-1 to TRBJ2-1, with D possibly being TRBD1 (5 bases). This CDR3 has 14 amino acids. V was trimmed by 5 bases and J by 0 bases, leaving 9 bases between them. From germline, CDR1 is SGHRS and CDR2 YFSETQ. This CDR3 is CASRMGLSYNEQFF. The CDR3 coding sequence is TGCGCCAGCAGAATGGGGCTCTCCTACAATGAGCAGTTCTTC.

V is TRBV5-1 and J is TRBJ2-5; D not certain. The J call is uncertain, as TRBJ2-7 better fits the DNA end. Germline lookup yields CDR1 SGHRS and CDR2 YFSETQ. The CDR3 loop spans 14 amino acids. The CDR3 coding sequence is TGCGCCAGCAGCATAAGACCAGATCACTACGAGCAGTACTTC. Its protein product is CASSIRPDHYEQYF.

This clone occurred a few times. The rearrangement uses TRBV27 and TRBJ1-1, with D tentatively TRBD1 (5 bases). The V gene lost 8 bases and the J gene lost 7 bases, with 20 bases spanning the gap. This CDR3 comprises 14 residues. Germline V gives CDR1 MNHEY, CDR2 SMNVEV (reference sequence). DNA for the CDR3: TGTGCCAGCGGGGCGTTTCCCTCAGCCGGTGAAGCTTTCTTT. Protein sequence: CASGAFPSAGEAFF.

This chain uses TRBV5-4 with TRBJ2-7, with 10 positions matching TRBD2. V was pared by 2 bases and J by 5 bases, with 7 bases of the junction left unmatched. The CDR3 spans 15 residues. From germline, CDR1 is SGHNT and CDR2 YYREEE (reference sequence). CDR3: CASSFLAGGGDEQYF. CDR3 nucleotides: TGTGCCAGCAGCTTCTTAGCGGGAGGTGGGGACGAGCAGTACTTC.

The chain carries TRBV2 and TRBJ2-3; 8 nucleotides agree with TRBD2. With V trimmed by 2 bases and J by 0 bases, 7 bases remained unmatched. Germline CDR1 and CDR2: SNHLY and FYNNEI. The CDR3 is 17 residues long. CDR3 sequence: CASSETPASGSTDTQYF. CDR3 nucleotides: TGTGCCAGCAGTGAAACCCCCGCTAGCGGGAGCACAGATACGCAGTATTTT.

This chain's CDR3 is CASSITRNTGELFF. DNA of the CDR3: TGTGCCAGTAGTATAACCAGGAATACCGGGGAGCTGTTTTTT. The chain uses TRBV19 and TRBJ2-2; D is uncertain. The ends were cut back, 2 bases at V and 5 bases at J, with 9 bases in the middle. Germline CDR1 LNHDA, CDR2 SQIVND (reference sequence). The CDR3 is made up of 14 amino acids.

Only a few counts were recorded for this clone. V usage is TRBV19 and J usage is TRBJ1-3, with TRBD1 identical over 7 bases. Germline loops: CDR1 LNHDA, CDR2 SQIVND (reference sequence). CDR3 length: 15 amino acids. The CDR3 here is CASCRDSYSGNTIYF. As DNA, the CDR3 is TGTGCTAGCTGCCGGGACAGTTACTCTGGAAACACCATATATTTT.

The chain has TRBV19 and TRBJ1-1; D gene unclear. This CDR3 has 14 amino acids. Germline-derived CDR1 and CDR2 are LNHDA and SQIVND (reference sequence). Trimming pared 0 bases from V and 5 bases from J, leaving 10 bases between. The CDR3 coding sequence is TGTGCCAGTAGTATAGATACAGATGGTACTGAAGCTTTCTTT. Amino acid sequence: CASSIDTDGTEAFF.

To note about this clone: The sample has other DNA sequences that encode this CDR3 too. The J gene is TRBJ1-2, the V gene TRBV14; D might be TRBD1 (5 bases). Germline V gene sequence: CDR1 SGHDN, CDR2 FVKESK. Between the trimmed V and J ends, which lost 0 bases and 4 bases, there was a span of 15 bases. This CDR3 spans 16 amino acids. CDR3 nucleotide sequence: TGTGCCAGCAGCCAAGAAGTCGGCGGGGCTCGCTATGGCTACACCTTC. It yields the protein CASSQEVGGARYGYTF.

J is TRBJ2-1 and V is TRBV7-9, with 9 bases fitting TRBD2. The CDR3 extends over 16 amino acids. The junction had 7 bases not matched to a gene; V was cut back by 0 bases and J by 7 bases. Germline V gene sequence: CDR1 SEHNR, CDR2 FQNEAQ (reference sequence). The CDR3 coding sequence is TGTGCCAGCAGCTTAGCGATGGTAGCGGGAGCGAATGAGCAGTTCTTC. Its translation: CASSLAMVAGANEQFF. The entire variable domain, with the rest obtained from reference TRBV7-9 and TRBJ2-1, is as follows: DTGVSQNPRHKITKRGQNVTFRCDPISEHNRLYWYRQTLGQGPEFLTYFQNEAQLEKSRLLSDRFSAERPKGSFSTLEIQRTEQGDSAMYLCASSLAMVAGANEQFFGPGTRLTVL.